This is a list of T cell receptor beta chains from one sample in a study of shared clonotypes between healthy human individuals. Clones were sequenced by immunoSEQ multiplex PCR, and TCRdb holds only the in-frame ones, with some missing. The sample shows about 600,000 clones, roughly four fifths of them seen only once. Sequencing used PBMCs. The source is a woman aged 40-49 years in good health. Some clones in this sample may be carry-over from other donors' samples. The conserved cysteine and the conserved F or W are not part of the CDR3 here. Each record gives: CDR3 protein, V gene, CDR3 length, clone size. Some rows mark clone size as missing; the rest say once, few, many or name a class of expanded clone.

CDR3: ASSWGPQETQY
V: TRBV5-1
length: 11
size: .

CDR3: ASSPQAGPLGETQY
V: TRBV18
length: 14
size: .

CDR3: ASRPDGGGNEKLF
V: TRBV6-6
length: 13
size: .

CDR3: ASSLQVSDTQY
V: TRBV5-1
length: 11
size: .

CDR3: ASSSTGTAYNEQF
V: TRBV5-1
length: 13
size: .

CDR3: ASSSGGFAYEQY
V: TRBV28
length: 12
size: .

CDR3: ASSSIGASRSYNEQF
V: TRBV7-8
length: 15
size: .

CDR3: ASSREDRTYEQY
V: TRBV4-2
length: 12
size: few

CDR3: ASSQDVAYSYEQY
V: TRBV4-1
length: 13
size: .

CDR3: ASSGWRASSYEQY
V: TRBV10-2
length: 13
size: once

CDR3: ASSLGTGPRTDTQY
V: TRBV7-9
length: 14
size: once

CDR3: ASSSYAGFGDTQY
V: TRBV18
length: 13
size: .

CDR3: ASSLTGSYEQY
V: TRBV27
length: 11
size: .

CDR3: ASSEVRDTSYEQY
V: TRBV2
length: 13
size: .

CDR3: SVGNRWMNTEAF
V: TRBV29-1
length: 12
size: .

CDR3: ASRGHGVAGGTQY
V: TRBV28
length: 13
size: .

CDR3: ASSLGQGEYSYNEQF
V: TRBV5-1
length: 15
size: once

CDR3: ASPWLGTGELF
V: TRBV5-6
length: 11
size: few

CDR3: ASSSTPTSGSYNEQF
V: TRBV5-1
length: 15
size: .

CDR3: ASSPRWDRTYNEQF
V: TRBV7-6
length: 14
size: .

CDR3: ASSPPTVYEQY
V: TRBV18
length: 11
size: .

CDR3: ASSLNRGLSTNEKLF
V: TRBV27
length: 15
size: few

CDR3: ASRQGQASGNTIY
V: TRBV6-5
length: 13
size: .

CDR3: ASSLARWASGNNEQF
V: TRBV7-6
length: 15
size: .

CDR3: ASCGLAKNIQY
V: TRBV28
length: 11
size: .

CDR3: SVSDAGEAF
V: TRBV29-1
length: 9
size: .

CDR3: ASRTGSDQPQH
V: TRBV6-5
length: 11
size: .

CDR3: ASSYSTGAYEQY
V: TRBV6-5
length: 12
size: once

CDR3: ASSKSGTSYNEQF
V: TRBV6-7
length: 13
size: .

CDR3: ASSRDSTYNEQF
V: TRBV11-3
length: 12
size: once

CDR3: ASTDPGGSYNEQF
V: TRBV5-1
length: 13
size: .

CDR3: ASRGPARSQIEQY
V: TRBV19
length: 13
size: .

CDR3: ASSQSGRRLREQY
V: TRBV7-8
length: 13
size: .

CDR3: ASSFRGRGLHYGYT
V: TRBV28
length: 14
size: .

CDR3: ASSFGTSGTGELF
V: TRBV7-8
length: 13
size: .

CDR3: AWSAQPGGPLH
V: TRBV30
length: 11
size: .

CDR3: ASSAGPNYGYT
V: TRBV9
length: 11
size: .

CDR3: ASSKEGGGVTEAF
V: TRBV2
length: 13
size: few

CDR3: ASSPPRGRSTDTQY
V: TRBV18
length: 14
size: .

CDR3: ASSLQAPRTIYEQY
V: TRBV28
length: 14
size: .

CDR3: ASGPRGGGEQF
V: TRBV12-5
length: 11
size: .

CDR3: ASSPPYQETQY
V: TRBV18
length: 11
size: .

CDR3: ASSPMGASYEQY
V: TRBV27
length: 12
size: .

CDR3: ASSQEGRASTQY
V: TRBV4-2
length: 12
size: .